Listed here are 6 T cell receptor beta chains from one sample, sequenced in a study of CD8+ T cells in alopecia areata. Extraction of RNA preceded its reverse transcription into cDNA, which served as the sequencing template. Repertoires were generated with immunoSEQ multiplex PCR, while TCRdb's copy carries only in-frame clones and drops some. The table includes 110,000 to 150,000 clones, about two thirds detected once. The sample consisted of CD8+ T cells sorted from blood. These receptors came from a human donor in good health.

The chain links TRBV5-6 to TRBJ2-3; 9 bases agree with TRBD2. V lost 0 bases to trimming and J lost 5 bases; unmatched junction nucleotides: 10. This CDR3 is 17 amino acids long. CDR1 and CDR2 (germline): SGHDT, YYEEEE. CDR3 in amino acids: CASSLALASGVEDTQYF. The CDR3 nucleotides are TGTGCCAGCAGCTTGGCCCTGGCTAGCGGGGTTGAAGATACGCAGTATTTT.

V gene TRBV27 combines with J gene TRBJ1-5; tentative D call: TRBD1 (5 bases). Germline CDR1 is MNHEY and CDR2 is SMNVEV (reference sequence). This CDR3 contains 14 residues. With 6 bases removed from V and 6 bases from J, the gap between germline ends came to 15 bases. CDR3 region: CASRDAGKSQPQHF. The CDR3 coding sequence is TGTGCCAGCAGGGACGCAGGGAAGAGTCAGCCCCAGCATTTT.

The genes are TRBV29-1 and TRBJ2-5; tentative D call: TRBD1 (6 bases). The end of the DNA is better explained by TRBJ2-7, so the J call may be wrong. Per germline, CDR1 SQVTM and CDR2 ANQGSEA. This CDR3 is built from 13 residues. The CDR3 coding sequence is TGCAGCGTGACCGGAGGACAGCTCTACGAGCAGTACTTC. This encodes CSVTGGQLYEQYF.

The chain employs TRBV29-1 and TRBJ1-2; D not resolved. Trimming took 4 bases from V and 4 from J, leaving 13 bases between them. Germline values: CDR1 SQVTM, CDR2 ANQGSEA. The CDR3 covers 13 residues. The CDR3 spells CSVARSAAYGYTF. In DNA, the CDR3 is TGCAGCGTTGCGCGGTCCGCGGCCTATGGCTACACCTTC.

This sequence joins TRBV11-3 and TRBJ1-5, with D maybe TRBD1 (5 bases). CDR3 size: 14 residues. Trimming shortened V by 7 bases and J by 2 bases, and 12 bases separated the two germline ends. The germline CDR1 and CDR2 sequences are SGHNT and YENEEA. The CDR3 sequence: CASNQGRGNQPQHF. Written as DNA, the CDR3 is TGTGCCAGCAACCAGGGCAGGGGCAATCAGCCCCAGCATTTT.

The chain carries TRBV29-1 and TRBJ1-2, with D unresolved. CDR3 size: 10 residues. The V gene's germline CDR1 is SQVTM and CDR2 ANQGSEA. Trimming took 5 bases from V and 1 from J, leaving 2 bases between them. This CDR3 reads CSVYNYGYTF. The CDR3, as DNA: TGCAGCGTTTATAACTATGGCTACACCTTC. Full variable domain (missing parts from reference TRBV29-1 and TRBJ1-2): SAVISQKPSRDICQRGTSLTIQCQVDSQVTMMFWYRQQPGQSLTLIATANQGSEATYESGFVIDKFPISRPNLTFSTLTVSNMSPEDSSIYLCSVYNYGYTFGSGTRLTVV.